This T cell receptor (beta chain) was sequenced during a study of OX40 agonist ivuxolimab in advanced cancers. Study-level results: There was clonal expansion of CD4+ and CD8+ blood T cells by week 6 at 0.1 to 3.0 mg/kg.

A remark on this clone: The antigen is not known.

The protocol was immunoSEQ multiplex PCR, while the TCRdb copy is restricted to in-frame clones and leaves out a portion. The sample shows 95,000 to 150,000 clones, about 93% of them seen only once. This CDR3 is 14 amino acids long. Germline CDR1 and CDR2: SGDLS and YYNGEE. Trimming removed 4 bases from V and 5 bases from J, with 12 bases in between. This sequence joins TRBV9 and TRBJ1-4; the D gene is possibly TRBD1 (5 bases). Source: CD4+ or CD8+ T cells sorted from blood, taken in a trial of the OX40 agonist ivuxolimab. The receptor's source is an adult with an advanced solid tumor such as melanoma, head and neck, liver or kidney cancer. The CDR3 region has the DNA TGTGCCAGCAGCCCCCGTGCAGGGAATGAAAAACTGTTTTTT. It codes for CASSPRAGNEKLFF.